This TCR beta chain was retrieved from a study of shared clonotypes between healthy human individuals. Study-wide context: A few men and a couple of women, aged 18 to 49, were donors. Study-level findings and limits: On the whole, naive subsets had larger estimated richness than memory subsets had.

Germline V gene sequence: CDR1 SGHRS, CDR2 YFSETQ. The trim removed 5 bases at V and 2 bases at J, leaving 5 bases unmatched. CDR3 length: 15 amino acids. A word on this clone: Its antigen is currently unknown.

Assay: immunoSEQ multiplex PCR; the TCRdb copy retains only in-frame clones and omits some. The sample has 2,500,000 or so clones; approximately 90% are singletons. The TCR comes from a young man in good health. Some clones in this sample may be carry-over from other donors' samples. The rearrangement uses TRBV5-1 and TRBJ2-2, with 8 bases fitting TRBD2. Source material: naive CD4+ T cells from PBMCs. Stated subset: CD45RA+ positively selected. This CDR3 is CASRWVAGNTGELFF. The CDR3, as DNA: TGCGCCAGCAGATGGGTAGCGGGAAACACCGGGGAGCTGTTTTTT.